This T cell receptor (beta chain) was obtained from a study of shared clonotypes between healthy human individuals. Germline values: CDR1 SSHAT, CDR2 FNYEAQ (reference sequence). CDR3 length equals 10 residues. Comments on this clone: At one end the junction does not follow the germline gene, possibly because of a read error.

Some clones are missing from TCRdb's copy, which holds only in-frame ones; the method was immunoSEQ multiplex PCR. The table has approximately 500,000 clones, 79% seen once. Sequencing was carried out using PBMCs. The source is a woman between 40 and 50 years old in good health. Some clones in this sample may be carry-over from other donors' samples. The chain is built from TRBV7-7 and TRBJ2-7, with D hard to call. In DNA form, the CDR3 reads TGTGCTAGCATATTGCCCGAGCAGTACTTC. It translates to CASILPEQYF.